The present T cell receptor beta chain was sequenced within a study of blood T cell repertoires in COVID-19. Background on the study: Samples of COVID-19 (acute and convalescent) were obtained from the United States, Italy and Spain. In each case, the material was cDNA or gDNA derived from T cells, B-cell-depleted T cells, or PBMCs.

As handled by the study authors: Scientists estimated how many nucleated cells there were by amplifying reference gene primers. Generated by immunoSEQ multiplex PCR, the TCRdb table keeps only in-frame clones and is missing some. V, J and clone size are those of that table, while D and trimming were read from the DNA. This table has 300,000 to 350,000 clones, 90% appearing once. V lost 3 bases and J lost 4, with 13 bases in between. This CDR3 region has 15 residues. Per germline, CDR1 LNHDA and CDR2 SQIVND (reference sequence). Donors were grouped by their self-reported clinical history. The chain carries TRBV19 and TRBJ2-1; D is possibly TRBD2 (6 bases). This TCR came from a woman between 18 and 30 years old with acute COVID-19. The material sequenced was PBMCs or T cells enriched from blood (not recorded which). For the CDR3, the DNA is TGTGCCAGTAGTATTCAGGTGGGGGGATACAATGAGCAGTTCTTC. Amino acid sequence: CASSIQVGGYNEQFF.